This record covers a single TCR beta chain. What it binds is unknown. These data originate in a study of CD8+ T cells in alopecia areata. Study findings and constraints: Patients shared TCRs less clearly than mice did, possibly for HLA-related reasons.

RNA extraction was followed by reverse transcription into cDNA, which acted as the sequencing template. The protocol was immunoSEQ multiplex PCR, while the TCRdb copy is restricted to in-frame clones and leaves out a portion. There are 150,000 to 200,000 clones in the sample; 67% occur only once, and about an eighth lies in the top ten. Those with alopecia areata gave lesional scalp punch biopsies and peripheral blood. Germline assignment: CDR1 SGHVS and CDR2 FNYEAQ. Trimming removed 5 bases at V and 3 bases at J, with 11 bases between. This CDR3 has 13 amino acids. J is TRBJ2-7 and V is TRBV7-6; D unresolved. This clonotype was obtained from a human donor with alopecia areata. Sequencing was performed on CD8+ T cells sorted from blood, taken at week 0. CDR3 sequence reads: CASSAGPVYEQYF. CDR3 sequence (DNA): TGTGCCAGCAGCGCCGGGCCCGTCTACGAGCAGTACTTC.